The 27 T cell receptor beta chains below come from one sample, sequenced in a study of blood T cell repertoires in COVID-19. Sequencing was performed with immunoSEQ multiplex PCR; in TCRdb, only in-frame clones are kept and a portion is missing. The data show over 85,000 clones, with about 90% seen just once and approximately 5% held by the top ten. Material for sequencing was peripheral blood. The receptors stem from a human donor in a cohort sampled during active COVID-19.

The CDR3 nucleotides are TGCGCCAGCAGTAGGGACAGAAATTACGAGCAGTACTTC. Its protein product is CASSRDRNYEQYF. This chain joins TRBV23-1 and TRBJ2-7, with 7 bases lining up with TRBD1. TRBV23-1 counts as an open reading frame of uncertain function. The J segment lost 4 bases and the V segment lost 5 bases, leaving 5 bases of the junction unmatched. The CDR3 runs 13 residues.

The chain employs TRBV10-1 and TRBJ1-4, with D perhaps TRBD1 (6 bases). The CDR3 contains 13 residues. Trimming left V 8 bases short and J 3 bases short, with 10 bases between. CDR1 is WNHNN, CDR2 SYGVQD, per germline (reference sequence). As DNA, the CDR3 is TGCGCCAGCGCCAACAGGGCTAATGAAAAACTGTTTTTT. Translation: CASANRANEKLFF.

This clone appeared a single time. The chain is built from TRBV12-5 and TRBJ1-2; D might be TRBD1 (5 bases). Germline-derived CDR1 and CDR2 are LGHNT and FRNRAP. With 6 bases removed from V and 3 bases from J, the gap between germline ends came to 20 bases. CDR3 length equals 16 residues. For the CDR3, the DNA is TGTGCTAGTGGCCTGACTTGGGACTCCCTCGACTATGGCTACACCTTC. This translates into CASGLTWDSLDYGYTF. The full variable domain, in which reference TRBV12-5 and TRBJ1-2 provide the parts outside the CDR3, is DARVTQTPRHKVTEMGQEVTMRCQPILGHNTVFWYRQTMMQGLELLAYFRNRAPLDDSGMPKDRFSAEMPDATLATLKIQPSEPRDSAVYFCASGLTWDSLDYGYTFGSGTRLTVV.

V is TRBV9 and J is TRBJ2-3; 8 bases match TRBD1. With 0 bases clipped from V and 0 bases from J, the junction kept 3 bases outside the gene matches. Germline assignment: CDR1 SGDLS and CDR2 YYNGEE. This CDR3 has 16 residues. The CDR3 DNA is TGTGCCAGCAGCGTAGGGACAGGGCCAAGCACAGATACGCAGTATTTT. It is translated as CASSVGTGPSTDTQYF.

This sequence joins TRBV6-6 and TRBJ1-2; no clear D gene. With 6 bases removed from V and 4 bases from J, the gap between germline ends came to 15 bases. The CDR3 is 14 residues long. The V gene's germline CDR1 is MNHNY and CDR2 SVGAGI (reference sequence). Here the CDR3 reads CASSPTRGGYGYTF. The CDR3 DNA sequence: TGTGCCAGCAGCCCCACCCGGGGAGGCTATGGCTACACCTTC.

The genes are TRBV4-3 and TRBJ1-4, with D possibly matching TRBD1 (6 bases). CDR3 length: 15 residues. CDR1 and CDR2 from the germline V gene are LGHNA and YSLEER. Trimming stripped 1 base from V and 7 bases from J, with 13 bases between. CDR3 in amino acids: CASSQGTVGPEKLFF. Written as DNA, the CDR3 is TGCGCCAGCAGCCAAGGGACAGTCGGACCTGAAAAACTGTTTTTT.

Remarks on this clone: This sample includes further DNA sequences coding for the same CDR3. V and J are TRBV7-2 and TRBJ1-1, with a tentative D call TRBD1 (5 bases). Looked up from germline, CDR1 is SGHTA and CDR2 is FQGNSA. The CDR3 is 15 residues long. V gave up 1 base and J gave up 5 bases, with 14 bases separating them. The CDR3 sequence: CASSLGRGVGTEAFF. The CDR3 nucleotides read TGTGCCAGCAGCTTAGGGAGGGGAGTGGGGACTGAAGCTTTCTTT. Looking up the rest from reference TRBV7-2 and TRBJ1-1 gives the full variable domain: GAGVSQSPSNKVTEKGKDVELRCDPISGHTALYWYRQSLGQGLEFLIYFQGNSAPDKSGLPSDRFSAERTGGSVSTLTIQRTQQEDSAVYLCASSLGRGVGTEAFFGQGTRLTVV.

The rearrangement links TRBV29-1 to TRBJ1-2; TRBD1 is a possible D gene (6 bases). CDR1 SQVTM and CDR2 ANQGSEA come from the germline V gene. Trimming took off 6 bases at V and 8 bases at J, with 16 bases between the two ends. The CDR3 spans 12 residues. CDR3 in DNA: TGCAGCGTCAAAGGGGGGGCTTGGGGCTACACCTTC. Its translation is CSVKGGAWGYTF.

The chain carries TRBV4-2 and TRBJ2-7, with 7 bases matching TRBD1. Germline CDR1 and CDR2: LGHNA and YNFKEQ. The CDR3 is 15 amino acids. Germline trimming cut 0 bases from V and 4 bases from J; bases unmatched to any gene: 6. CDR3 sequence (DNA): TGTGCCAGCAGCCAAGAGACAGGGTCTTCGTACGAGCAGTACTTC. Translating it yields CASSQETGSSYEQYF.

This chain uses TRBV19 with TRBJ2-6; D unclear. The V gene's germline CDR1 is LNHDA and CDR2 SQIVND (reference sequence). Trimming took off 10 bases at V and 6 bases at J, with 10 bases between the two ends. The CDR3 runs to 12 residues. CDR3 residues: CATHSKANVLTF. DNA for the CDR3: TGTGCCACCCATAGTAAGGCCAACGTCCTGACTTTC. The variable domain in full, with the rest retrieved from reference TRBV19 and TRBJ2-6, is DGGITQSPKYLFRKEGQNVTLSCEQNLNHDAMYWYRQDPGQGLRLIYYSQIVNDFQKGDIAEGYSVSREKKESFPLTVTSAQKNPTAFYLCATHSKANVLTFGAGSRLTVL.

J is TRBJ2-7 and V is TRBV9; TRBD2 aligns across 8 bases. V was clipped by 4 bases and J by 3 bases; unmatched bases: 6. This CDR3 comprises 14 residues. The germline V gene encodes CDR1 SGDLS and CDR2 YYNGEE. DNA of the CDR3: TGTGCCAGCAGCCCTACGGGGGGGTACTACGAGCAGTACTTC. Its protein product is CASSPTGGYYEQYF.

This chain uses TRBV11-2 with TRBJ2-3; D perhaps matches TRBD2 (7 bases). This CDR3 has 14 amino acids. The V gene's germline CDR1 is SGHAT and CDR2 FQNNGV. The V gene lost 6 bases and the J gene lost 7 bases, with 17 bases spanning the gap. CDR3 sequence: CASRGRGQANTQYF. In nucleotides, the CDR3 is TGTGCCAGCAGGGGGAGGGGACAAGCGAATACGCAGTATTTT.

The V gene is TRBV13, the J gene TRBJ2-7; D perhaps matches TRBD1 (6 bases). Between the trimmed V and J ends, which lost 3 bases and 0 bases, there was a span of 15 bases. CDR1 and CDR2 (germline): PRHDT, FYEKMQ (reference sequence). The CDR3 totals 16 residues. CDR3 nucleotide sequence: TGTGCCAGCAGCTTTCGGCCGGGACATAGCTCCTACGAGCAGTACTTC. Protein product: CASSFRPGHSSYEQYF. The full variable domain, completed using reference TRBV13 and TRBJ2-7, is AAGVIQSPRHLIKEKRETATLKCYPIPRHDTVYWYQQGPGQDPQFLISFYEKMQSDKGSIPDRFSAQQFSDYHSELNMSSLELGDSALYFCASSFRPGHSSYEQYFGPGTRLTVT.

The chain carries TRBV18 and TRBJ2-6, with 9 bases fitting TRBD1. The trim removed 3 bases at V and 2 bases at J, leaving 5 bases unmatched. This CDR3 comprises 17 residues. Per germline, CDR1 KGHSH and CDR2 LQKENI. CDR3 sequence: CASSPGQGSPGANVLTF. The CDR3 DNA is TGTGCCAGCTCACCGGGACAGGGCTCACCTGGGGCCAACGTCCTGACTTTC.

In this sample, this clone turned up a few times. The CDR3 is CASRAGTAGNTIYF. CDR3 DNA: TGTGCCAGCAGGGCCGGGACAGCTGGAAACACCATATATTTT. V usage is TRBV5-4 and J usage is TRBJ1-3, with TRBD1 matching 7 bases. Germline V lookup: CDR1 SGHNT, CDR2 YYREEE (reference sequence). The CDR3 spans 14 residues. V was pared by 5 bases and J by 2 bases, with 4 bases of the junction left unmatched.

CDR3 in DNA: TGTGCCAGTCTCCCAGGAGGGTCCTATGGCTACACCTTC. This gives the protein CASLPGGSYGYTF. The chain joins TRBV28 to TRBJ1-2; no clear D gene. Germline CDR1 reads MDHEN; CDR2 reads SYDVKM. V was shortened by 9 bases and J by 4 bases, with 15 bases between the two germline ends. This CDR3 comprises 13 residues.

V gene TRBV19 combines with J gene TRBJ1-1, with D possibly TRBD1 on 5 matching bases. The CDR3 sequence is 14 residues long. Trimming took off 1 base at V and 4 bases at J, with 10 bases between the two ends. Germline CDR1 and CDR2: LNHDA and SQIVND (reference sequence). The chain's CDR3 is CASSIGQGGTEAFF. The DNA of the CDR3 is TGTGCCAGTAGTATAGGCCAGGGTGGCACTGAAGCTTTCTTT.

The chain carries TRBV18 and TRBJ1-1; D is unresolved. V lost 2 bases and J 1 base, leaving 11 bases between the germline ends. Germline assignment: CDR1 KGHSH and CDR2 LQKENI. The CDR3 consists of 15 residues. The CDR3, as DNA: TGTGCCAGCTCACCATCTTGGTCAGAGAACACTGAAGCTTTCTTT. Translation: CASSPSWSENTEAFF.

The rearrangement joins TRBV19 to TRBJ1-6; 10 nucleotides match TRBD1. V was pared by 4 bases and J by 1 base, with 4 bases of the junction left unmatched. CDR1 is LNHDA, CDR2 SQIVND, per germline (reference sequence). CDR3 length: 17 residues. The CDR3 bases are TGTGCCAGTAGTAAAGGACAGGGGGGTTCCTATAATTCACCCCTCCACTTT. It codes for CASSKGQGGSYNSPLHF.

The chain carries TRBV24-1 and TRBJ2-1; D gene uncertain. This CDR3 region has 15 residues. The germline V gene has CDR1 KGHDR and CDR2 SFDVKD. V was shortened by 4 bases and J by 8 bases, with 17 bases between the two germline ends. As DNA, the CDR3 is TGTGCCACCAGTGACTTGGGATCCGGTCGGGATGAGCAGTTCTTC. Protein product: CATSDLGSGRDEQFF.

The count of this clone is one. The J gene is TRBJ2-7, the V gene TRBV7-8, with TRBD1 as a possible D gene (5 bases). The V end was cut by 6 bases, the J end by 2 bases, with 14 bases between. This CDR3 region has 14 residues. Germline V gives CDR1 SGHVS, CDR2 FQNEAQ. In nucleotides, the CDR3 is TGTGCCAGCAGGCCCGTACAGGCAGCCTACGAGCAGTACTTC. Amino acids: CASRPVQAAYEQYF.

This chain joins TRBV5-1 and TRBJ2-6; 7 bases fit TRBD1. Trimming took 7 bases from V and 0 from J; bases not matched to a gene: 22. The CDR3 has 21 residues. Germline assignment: CDR1 SGHRS and CDR2 YFSETQ. CDR3 in amino acids: CASRRGLARTGARSGANVLTF. In DNA, the CDR3 is TGCGCCAGCCGCCGCGGCTTAGCCCGAACAGGGGCCCGCTCTGGGGCCAACGTCCTGACTTTC.

J is TRBJ1-1 and V is TRBV7-3; D is perhaps TRBD1 (5 bases). V lost 2 bases, J lost 10 bases, and 14 bases lay in between. Germline V lookup: CDR1 SGHTA, CDR2 FQGTGA. This CDR3 is 13 amino acids long. In DNA, the CDR3 is TGTGCCAGCAGCTTAGGCCCTTGGGGCGCAGCTTTCTTT. This codes for CASSLGPWGAAFF.

This clone has a single count. Other DNA sequences of this sample code for an identical CDR3. The V gene is TRBV4-2, the J gene TRBJ2-5; 7 nucleotides match TRBD1. This CDR3 has 14 amino acids. Germline V gene data show CDR1 as LGHNA and CDR2 as YNFKEQ. J was trimmed by 1 base and V by 6 bases; bases with no gene match: 5. The CDR3 protein is CASSPGQVQETQYF. CDR3 nucleotide sequence: TGTGCCAGCAGTCCCGGACAGGTCCAAGAGACCCAGTACTTC.

This clone was observed a handful of times. The chain joins TRBV15 to TRBJ1-4; tentative D call: TRBD1 (6 bases). The CDR3 has 14 residues. Germline lookup yields CDR1 LNHNV and CDR2 YYDKDF (reference sequence). Trimming cost V 1 base and J 8 bases, with 11 bases left between them. The CDR3 protein is CATSRGRGGEKLFF. DNA of the CDR3: TGTGCCACCAGCAGAGGCAGGGGTGGGGAAAAACTGTTTTTT.

The rearrangement links TRBV27 to TRBJ2-2; a possible D gene is TRBD2 (6 bases). Germline V lookup: CDR1 MNHEY, CDR2 SMNVEV (reference sequence). V was trimmed by 5 bases and J by 3 bases, leaving 13 bases between them. The CDR3 is 15 amino acids. The CDR3 DNA reads TGTGCCAGCAGTGCCGGGACTCCTTACACCGGGGAGCTGTTTTTT. Amino acids: CASSAGTPYTGELFF.

By share, this clone counts as medium-sized. The V call is TRBV28, the J call TRBJ2-5, with D tentatively TRBD2 (5 bases). Germline CDR1 reads MDHEN; CDR2 reads SYDVKM. V lost 6 bases, J lost 0 bases, and 14 bases lay in between. The CDR3 is made up of 15 amino acids. Written as DNA, the CDR3 is TGTGCCAGCAGAGAGGAGGACCTGTACCAAGAGACCCAGTACTTC. It specifies CASREEDLYQETQYF.